A selection of T cell receptor beta chains follows, all from one sample in a study of cytomegalovirus exposure and HLA in healthy donors. The assay was immunoSEQ multiplex PCR, and TCRdb's table has in-frame clones only and misses some. The table has approximately 130,000 clones, 70% to 90% seen once. The sequenced material came from PBMCs. Source of these receptors: a woman aged 25 to 39 in good health and CMV-seronegative. Both conserved end residues are part of each CDR3. The D gene is left open where the match is weak. Part of the rows lack a size; the others show once, few, many or a class for expanded clones.

TRBV18	TRBD1	TRBJ2-7	-	CASSPGTGARGNEQYF	TGTGCCAGCTCACCGGGGACAGGGGCTAGGGGAAACGAGCAGTACTTC
TRBV2	-	TRBJ1-2	few	CASSEGVGVGYTF	TGTGCCAGCAGCGAGGGGGTCGGGGTTGGCTACACCTTC
TRBV9	TRBD1	TRBJ1-3	-	CASSAKDRVSGNTIYF	TGTGCCAGCAGCGCCAAAGACAGGGTCTCTGGAAACACCATATATTTT
TRBV18	-	TRBJ1-3	-	CASSVINRSSGNTIYF	TGTGCCAGCTCAGTAATCAACCGGAGCTCTGGAAACACCATATATTTT
TRBV21-1	-	TRBJ2-7	-	CASSKKSGTGGIEQYF	TGTGCCAGCAGCAAAAAGTCCGGGACAGGGGGTATCGAGCAGTACTTC
TRBV11-2	-	TRBJ2-7	once	CASSRDSSYEQYF	TGTGCCAGCAGCCGGGACTCCTCCTACGAGCAGTACTTC
TRBV5-1	TRBD2	TRBJ2-3	-	CASSLGLAGTDTQYF	TGCGCCAGCAGCTTGGGGCTAGCGGGGACCGATACGCAGTATTTT
TRBV5-1	TRBD1	TRBJ2-3	-	CASRRTGYDTQYF	TGCGCCAGCCGAAGGACAGGGTACGATACGCAGTATTTT
TRBV30	-	TRBJ1-1	-	CARRRPLQGKTEAFF	TGTGCCCGGAGGCGACCCCTGCAGGGGAAGACTGAAGCTTTCTTT
TRBV19	TRBD1	TRBJ1-2	-	CASSISSGTGAGGYGYTF	TGTGCCAGTAGTATCAGTTCCGGGACAGGGGCCGGAGGCTATGGCTACACCTTC
TRBV5-6	TRBD2	TRBJ2-3	-	CASSLGLAGASLSTQYF	TGTGCCAGCAGCCTTGGACTAGCGGGGGCCTCCTTGAGTACGCAGTATTTT
TRBV5-6	-	TRBJ1-6	-	CASSLGVRRSSYNSPLHF	TGTGCCAGCAGCTTGGGGGTCAGGAGGAGCTCCTATAATTCACCCCTCCACTTT
TRBV4-1	TRBD1	TRBJ1-2	-	CASSPGQGAGGYTF	TGCGCCAGCAGCCCGGGACAGGGGGCCGGTGGCTACACCTTC
TRBV13	-	TRBJ1-2	-	CASSQGRSRGYTF	TGTGCCAGCAGCCAAGGTCGGAGCCGGGGCTACACCTTC
TRBV5-1	-	TRBJ1-3	-	CASSFAPRRSGNTIYF	TGCGCCAGCAGCTTTGCCCCGAGGCGGTCTGGAAACACCATATATTTT
TRBV9	-	TRBJ2-7	-	CASSPRDILSEQYF	TGTGCCAGCAGCCCCCGGGACATTCTTTCCGAGCAGTACTTC
TRBV7-6	-	TRBJ2-7	-	CASSLRGGSSYEQYF	TGTGCCAGCAGCTTAAGGGGGGGGAGCTCCTACGAGCAGTACTTC
TRBV5-6	TRBD1	TRBJ2-7	-	CASSFSGQHYEQYF	TGTGCCAGCAGCTTCTCGGGACAGCACTACGAGCAGTACTTC
TRBV4-3	-	TRBJ2-5	few	CASSQDLGGSQETQYF	TGCGCCAGCAGCCAAGATTTGGGCGGGTCCCAAGAGACCCAGTACTTC
TRBV19	TRBD1	TRBJ1-1	-	CATQTGGPTEAFF	TGTGCCACCCAGACAGGGGGCCCCACTGAAGCTTTCTTT
TRBV6-5	-	TRBJ1-5	-	CASSKGNLNQPQHF	TGTGCCAGCAGTAAGGGGAACCTAAATCAGCCCCAGCATTTT
TRBV4-1	TRBD1	TRBJ2-3	-	CASSQERGQATNTQYF	TGCGCCAGCAGCCAAGAACGCGGACAGGCCACAAATACGCAGTATTTT
TRBV18	-	TRBJ2-5	-	CASSPPAEQETQYF	TGTGCCAGCTCACCACCGGCGGAACAAGAGACCCAGTACTTC
TRBV4-3	TRBD1	TRBJ2-5	-	CASSQDYRSGGETQYF	TGCGCCAGCAGCCAAGATTATCGTTCAGGGGGAGAGACCCAGTACTTC
TRBV11-2	TRBD2	TRBJ2-7	-	CASSLDLAGVYEQYF	TGTGCCAGCAGCTTAGATCTAGCGGGGGTGTACGAGCAGTACTTC
TRBV5-6	TRBD1	TRBJ2-1	once	CASSGSGQGRNEQFF	TGTGCCAGCAGCGGATCGGGACAGGGGCGCAATGAGCAGTTCTTC
TRBV6-5	-	TRBJ2-1	-	CASSYSRGEQFF	TGTGCCAGCAGTTACTCAAGAGGGGAGCAGTTCTTC
TRBV5-4	TRBD2	TRBJ2-7	-	CASSPGLAGGSYEQYF	TGTGCCAGCAGCCCAGGACTAGCGGGGGGTTCCTACGAGCAGTACTTC
TRBV27	TRBD1	TRBJ2-3	-	CASSFDRVGDTQYF	TGTGCCAGCAGTTTCGACAGGGTGGGAGATACGCAGTATTTT
TRBV5-6	TRBD2	TRBJ2-1	-	CASSLGLAVYNEQFF	TGTGCCAGCAGCTTGGGGCTAGCGGTTTACAATGAGCAGTTCTTC
TRBV2	-	TRBJ2-2	-	CASIRLTGTGELFF	TGTGCCAGCATTCGATTAACAGGCACCGGGGAGCTGTTTTTT
TRBV4-3	-	TRBJ2-7	few	CASSQEEGPSYEQYF	TGCGCCAGCAGCCAAGAGGAGGGGCCCTCCTACGAGCAGTACTTC
TRBV7-9	TRBD1	TRBJ1-2	-	CASSPRQGGRTNYGYTF	TGTGCCAGCAGCCCCCGACAGGGTGGGCGAACTAACTATGGCTACACCTTC
TRBV7-8	-	TRBJ2-7	medium-sized	CASSLPRQGAKYFYEQYF	TGTGCCAGCAGCCTACCCCGCCAAGGGGCAAAATACTTTTACGAGCAGTACTTC
TRBV6-1	-	TRBJ1-2	-	CASSELGATLHF	TGTGCCAGCAGTGAATTGGGGGCTACCCTCCACTTC